Shown below are 29 T cell receptor beta chains from a single sample sequenced in a study of T cells in localized non-small cell lung cancer. Only in-frame clones appear in the TCRdb table, and some are missing; sequencing was by immunoSEQ multiplex PCR. The sample shows 100,000 to 150,000 clones, around 92% of them seen only once. The source material was peripheral blood, sampled before any cancer treatment. Receptors were obtained from a female donor over 55 with stage I lung adenocarcinoma.

V is TRBV28 and J is TRBJ1-6; D is unclear. Germline values: CDR1 MDHEN, CDR2 SYDVKM. This CDR3 has 11 amino acids. Between the trimmed V and J ends, which lost 8 bases and 7 bases, there was a span of 6 bases. The CDR3 is CASGQNSPLHF. In DNA form, the CDR3 reads TGTGCCAGCGGCCAAAATTCACCCCTCCACTTT.

V gene TRBV27 combines with J gene TRBJ2-7; perhaps TRBD1 as D (6 bases). The CDR3 extends over 15 amino acids. V lost 4 bases, J lost 6 bases, and 19 bases lay in between. The V gene's germline CDR1 is MNHEY and CDR2 SMNVEV (reference sequence). CDR3 sequence reads: CASSYSIQGTGEQYF. CDR3 nucleotide sequence: TGTGCCAGCAGTTACTCAATACAGGGAACTGGCGAGCAGTACTTC.

The genes are TRBV15 and TRBJ1-4; perhaps TRBD1 as D (5 bases). The length of the CDR3 is 14 residues. CDR1 and CDR2 (germline): LNHNV, YYDKDF (reference sequence). Trimming removed 3 bases from V and 8 bases from J, with 13 bases in between. CDR3 nucleotides: TGTGCCACCAGCAGGAATGGGGGAGGGGAAAAACTGTTTTTT. Residues: CATSRNGGGEKLFF. Full variable domain (missing parts from reference TRBV15 and TRBJ1-4): DAMVIQNPRYQVTQFGKPVTLSCSQTLNHNVMYWYQQKSSQAPKLLFHYYDKDFNNEADTPDNFQSRRPNTSFCFLDIRSPGLGDTAMYLCATSRNGGGEKLFFGSGTQLSVL.

The chain employs TRBV28 and TRBJ2-7; the D gene is possibly TRBD2 (7 bases). The V end lost 10 bases, the J end lost 3 bases, and 19 bases lay between the germline ends. Germline V CDR1 and CDR2: MDHEN, SYDVKM. The CDR3 is 14 residues long. In DNA form, the CDR3 reads TGTGCCACTAGGGGGGGACTATCTAACTACGAGCAGTACTTC. Amino acid sequence: CATRGGLSNYEQYF.

The rearrangement uses TRBV7-9 and TRBJ2-7; 12 nucleotides line up with TRBD2. The V segment lost 7 bases and the J segment 2 bases; nucleotides outside the gene matches: 3. This CDR3 is 14 amino acids long. Germline V gene sequence: CDR1 SEHNR, CDR2 FQNEAQ (reference sequence). Here the CDR3 reads CASNLAGGPYEQYF. As DNA, the CDR3 is TGTGCCAGCAATCTAGCGGGAGGGCCCTACGAGCAGTACTTC.

The rearrangement uses TRBV6-5 and TRBJ1-1; D ambiguous. Germline values: CDR1 MNHEY, CDR2 SVGAGI. The V and J ends lost 4 bases and 4 bases respectively, with 10 bases between them. The CDR3 runs 13 residues. The CDR3 DNA reads TGTGCCAGCAGTTTTCTTCAAGGCACTGAAGCTTTCTTT. Translating it yields CASSFLQGTEAFF.

This clone was seen only once. For the CDR3, the DNA is TGCAGCGCACACCTACAGGGCGCCGAGCAGTACTTC. It is translated as CSAHLQGAEQYF. The V call is TRBV29-1, the J call TRBJ2-7, with D possibly TRBD1 on 6 matching bases. Trimming cost V 7 bases and J 6 bases, with 16 bases left between them. The CDR3 extends over 12 amino acids. The germline V gene has CDR1 SQVTM and CDR2 ANQGSEA.

J is TRBJ2-7 and V is TRBV9, with D unresolved. V was cut by 3 bases and J by 2 bases, with 12 bases left in between. The CDR3 has 14 residues. The germline V gene has CDR1 SGDLS and CDR2 YYNGEE. The CDR3 DNA is TGTGCCAGCAGCGCTGCCGACGGAACCTACGAGCAGTACTTC. It encodes CASSAADGTYEQYF. The whole variable domain, remainder taken from reference TRBV9 and TRBJ2-7, is DSGVTQTPKHLITATGQRVTLRCSPRSGDLSVYWYQQSLDQGLQFLIQYYNGEERAKGNILERFSAQQFPDLHSELNLSSLELGDSALYFCASSAADGTYEQYFGPGTRLTVT.

The V and J genes are TRBV6-5 and TRBJ2-7; 14 nucleotides match TRBD2. The CDR3 consists of 14 residues. V shed 6 bases and J 4 bases; nucleotides not matched to a gene: 2. Germline assignment: CDR1 MNHEY and CDR2 SVGAGI. The CDR3 DNA follows: TGTGCCAGCAGGGGACTAGCGGGAGTTTACGAGCAGTACTTC. It specifies CASRGLAGVYEQYF.

The V and J genes are TRBV5-6 and TRBJ2-7; TRBD1 agrees at 10 bases. Germline CDR1 SGHDT, CDR2 YYEEEE. The CDR3 runs to 13 residues. V shed 4 bases, J shed 7 bases, and the junction held 5 bases outside the gene matches. DNA for the CDR3: TGTGCCAGCAGCGGGGACAGGGGAGGTGAGCAGTACTTC. Translating it yields CASSGDRGGEQYF.

The chain couples TRBV5-1 to TRBJ2-1; D call uncertain. The CDR3 totals 15 residues. Per germline, CDR1 SGHRS and CDR2 YFSETQ. Trimming took 0 bases from V and 0 from J, leaving 7 bases between them. CDR3 DNA: TGCGCCAGCAGCTTGGGGGCTAGCTCCTACAATGAGCAGTTCTTC. It specifies CASSLGASSYNEQFF.

The rearrangement joins TRBV25-1 to TRBJ1-1, with 7 bases identical to TRBD1. Germline loops: CDR1 MGHDK, CDR2 SYGVNS. Losses at the gene ends were 2 bases for V and 4 bases for J; bases not matched to a gene: 7. The CDR3 length is 15 residues. The CDR3 sequence: CASSEPGQRTTEAFF. Written as DNA, the CDR3 is TGTGCCAGCAGTGAACCGGGACAGCGAACCACTGAAGCTTTCTTT.

This chain joins TRBV28 and TRBJ2-2; TRBD2 matches 7 bases. The junction had 10 bases not matched to a gene; V was cut back by 3 bases and J by 9 bases. Germline CDR1 reads MDHEN; CDR2 reads SYDVKM. The CDR3 has 15 residues. CDR3 amino acids: CASSLAGEGYRELFF. DNA for the CDR3: TGTGCCAGCAGTTTGGCGGGAGAGGGGTACCGGGAGCTGTTTTTT.

This clone was recorded once. This sequence joins TRBV28 and TRBJ2-2, with D possibly matching TRBD2 (5 bases). CDR1 MDHEN and CDR2 SYDVKM come from the germline V gene. V lost 2 bases to trimming and J lost 4 bases, with 11 bases between them. The CDR3 covers 15 residues. CDR3 sequence: CASSLRRQVTGELFF. The CDR3 DNA follows: TGTGCCAGCAGTTTAAGGAGGCAGGTCACCGGGGAGCTGTTTTTT.

V and J are TRBV28 and TRBJ1-4, with 9 bases lining up with TRBD1. The germline V gene has CDR1 MDHEN and CDR2 SYDVKM. J was trimmed by 8 bases and V by 5 bases; bases with no gene match: 9. This CDR3 has 15 amino acids. The CDR3 loop reads CASSQMGQGSEKLFF. The CDR3 DNA reads TGTGCCAGCAGTCAGATGGGACAGGGTAGCGAAAAACTGTTTTTT.

The chain is built from TRBV29-1 and TRBJ2-1; no clear D. The V end lost 4 bases, the J end lost 9 bases, and 19 bases lay between the germline ends. Germline-derived CDR1 and CDR2 are SQVTM and ANQGSEA. The CDR3 is made up of 14 amino acids. CDR3 DNA: TGCAGCGTTGGTGTAAACCACCCCACGATTGAGCAGTTCTTC. It encodes CSVGVNHPTIEQFF.

The chain links TRBV9 to TRBJ2-7; no firm D call. Trimming cost V 0 bases and J 6 bases, with 7 bases left between them. Germline V gene sequence: CDR1 SGDLS, CDR2 YYNGEE. This CDR3 contains 12 residues. The CDR3 loop reads CASSVDGLEQYF. As DNA, the CDR3 is TGTGCCAGCAGCGTAGATGGCCTCGAGCAGTACTTC.

The chain is built from TRBV7-8 and TRBJ2-3; no clear D. Deletions cut 3 bases from V and 5 bases from J, with 3 bases between. The CDR3 totals 11 residues. Germline V lookup: CDR1 SGHVS, CDR2 FQNEAQ. DNA of the CDR3: TGTGCCAGCAGCTTGGTAGATACGCAGTATTTT. It is translated as CASSLVDTQYF. Together with reference TRBV7-8 and TRBJ2-3, the CDR3 gives the full variable domain: GAGVSQSPRYKVAKRGQDVALRCDPISGHVSLFWYQQALGQGPEFLTYFQNEAQLDKSGLPSDRFFAERPEGSVSTLKIQRTQQEDSAVYLCASSLVDTQYFGPGTRLTVL.

The genes are TRBV28 and TRBJ1-2; D perhaps matches TRBD1 (5 bases). The germline V gene encodes CDR1 MDHEN and CDR2 SYDVKM. V lost 5 bases, J lost 8 bases, and 9 bases lay in between. The CDR3 extends over 11 amino acids. CDR3 residues: CASSTRDGYTF. DNA for the CDR3: TGTGCCAGCAGTACCAGGGACGGCTACACCTTC.

This chain's CDR3 is CASSPQGLGELFF. The CDR3 DNA reads TGTGCCAGCAGCCCCCAAGGGCTCGGGGAGCTGTTTTTT. This chain joins TRBV9 and TRBJ2-2; D remains unclear. Germline CDR1 reads SGDLS; CDR2 reads YYNGEE. V lost 4 bases, J lost 7 bases, and 11 bases lay in between. This CDR3 spans 13 amino acids.

Turning to this clone: A junction end diverges from the germline sequence, so it may reflect a read error. This sequence joins TRBV5-1 and TRBJ2-1, with 7 bases aligning to TRBD2. This CDR3 region has 13 residues. Germline lookup yields CDR1 SGHRS and CDR2 YFSETQ. The CDR3, as DNA: TGCGCCAGCAGCTTGGCCGTCGGGGCGGGAGTCGTCTTC. Its translation is CASSLAVGAGVVF.

This chain links TRBV7-3 with TRBJ2-7; no definite D call. CDR1 is SGHTA and CDR2 is FQGTGA in the germline V gene. The CDR3 is 13 residues long. Trimming stripped 5 bases from V and 7 bases from J, with 15 bases between. CDR3: CASSPGPGREQYF. CDR3 coding DNA: TGTGCCAGCAGCCCCGGGCCCGGTCGGGAGCAGTACTTC.

The CDR3 sequence is CASSRDTSNQPQHF. CDR3 nucleotide sequence: TGTGCCAGCAGTCGGGATACAAGCAATCAGCCCCAGCATTTT. The V and J genes are TRBV2 and TRBJ1-5; D gene ambiguous. The germline gives CDR1 SNHLY, CDR2 FYNNEI. The CDR3 sequence is 14 residues long. V was cut by 5 bases and J by 1 base, with 9 bases left in between.

V gene TRBV7-2 combines with J gene TRBJ2-5; 8 nucleotides agree with TRBD1. The V gene end was trimmed by 6 bases and the J gene end by 5 bases; junction bases not matched to a gene: 5. Germline V gene sequence: CDR1 SGHTA, CDR2 FQGNSA. This CDR3 spans 13 amino acids. Written as DNA, the CDR3 is TGTGCCAGCAGGACCAGGGGGCTTGAGACCCAGTACTTC. This codes for CASRTRGLETQYF.

This clone was found once. The V gene is TRBV7-3, the J gene TRBJ2-7, with 16 bases fitting TRBD2. This CDR3 has 16 residues. The J segment lost 5 bases and the V segment lost 5 bases, leaving 6 bases of the junction unmatched. The germline gives CDR1 SGHTA, CDR2 FQGTGA. The CDR3 here is CASSPGTSGRAHEQYF. The CDR3 bases are TGTGCCAGCAGCCCCGGGACTAGCGGGAGGGCCCACGAGCAGTACTTC.

V and J are TRBV6-1 and TRBJ2-5; 10 bases agree with TRBD2. The V gene's germline CDR1 is MNHNS and CDR2 SASEGT. With 1 base clipped from V and 4 bases from J, the junction kept 3 bases outside the gene matches. The CDR3 is made up of 15 amino acids. The CDR3 here is CASSEGLAGAETQYF. The CDR3 coding sequence is TGTGCCAGCAGTGAAGGTCTAGCGGGGGCAGAGACCCAGTACTTC.

This clone was found once. V is TRBV9 and J is TRBJ2-7, with unresolved D. The CDR3 totals 12 residues. The V gene's germline CDR1 is SGDLS and CDR2 YYNGEE. Trimming removed 3 bases from V and 2 bases from J, with 6 bases in between. The CDR3 region is CASSGSTYEQYF. CDR3 coding DNA: TGTGCCAGCAGCGGAAGTACCTACGAGCAGTACTTC.

V is TRBV7-3 and J is TRBJ1-1; TRBD1 is a possible D gene (5 bases). This CDR3 spans 14 amino acids. Deletions cut 1 base from V and 1 base from J, with 7 bases between. Looked up from germline, CDR1 is SGHTA and CDR2 is FQGTGA. In nucleotides, the CDR3 is TGTGCCAGCAGCTTAATCGGACAGAACACTGAAGCTTTCTTT. Protein product: CASSLIGQNTEAFF.

The chain couples TRBV29-1 to TRBJ2-5; D is undetermined. CDR3 length: 14 amino acids. In germline, CDR1 is SQVTM, CDR2 ANQGSEA. With 4 bases removed from V and 5 bases from J, the gap between germline ends came to 17 bases. The CDR3 DNA is TGCAGCGTTGTCCCCCCGGACCCTTTGGAGACCCAGTACTTC. It specifies CSVVPPDPLETQYF.